This entry lists 15 T cell receptor beta chains sequenced from one sample in a study of blood T cell repertoires in COVID-19. Profiling relied on immunoSEQ multiplex PCR, and the TCRdb table lists in-frame clones only, not all of them. The table lists over 100,000 clones, 85% to 90% of them singletons, with around 4.2% in the top ten. The material sequenced was peripheral blood. Receptor source: a man aged 55 to 70 with COVID-19, enrolled during active disease.

V and J are TRBV6-6 and TRBJ1-2, with D maybe TRBD1 (6 bases). Germline-derived CDR1 and CDR2 are MNHNY and SVGAGI (reference sequence). The CDR3 runs to 14 residues. Trimming removed 4 bases at V and 4 bases at J, with 13 bases between. The CDR3: CASSSQGFFYGYTF. The CDR3 DNA reads TGTGCCAGCAGTTCACAGGGCTTTTTCTATGGCTACACCTTC.

The table lists this clone with a count of one. This chain connects TRBV7-2 to TRBJ1-5; 8 bases align to TRBD1. The CDR3 covers 17 residues. The germline V gene has CDR1 SGHTA and CDR2 FQGNSA. J gave up 1 base and V 1 base, and 6 bases lay outside the gene matches. CDR3 in amino acids: CASSLVAGGSSNQPQHF. CDR3 in DNA: TGTGCCAGCAGCTTAGTGGCAGGGGGCTCCAGCAATCAGCCCCAGCATTTT.

The chain combines TRBV5-1 with TRBJ1-3; the match to TRBD1 covers 9 bases. Trimming cost V 4 bases and J 0 bases; bases outside gene matches: 5. CDR1 and CDR2 (germline): SGHRS, YFSETQ. The CDR3 is 16 amino acids. The CDR3 protein is CASSLGQGPSGNTIYF. The CDR3 DNA sequence: TGCGCCAGCAGCCTGGGACAGGGCCCCTCTGGAAACACCATATATTTT.

The rearrangement joins TRBV27 to TRBJ1-2; 8 nucleotides agree with TRBD1. The J segment lost 7 bases and the V segment lost 6 bases, leaving 7 bases of the junction unmatched. Germline CDR1 MNHEY, CDR2 SMNVEV (reference sequence). The CDR3 sequence is 13 residues long. CDR3: CASSPGGVGGYTF. The CDR3 DNA sequence: TGTGCCAGCAGCCCAGGGGGCGTAGGTGGCTACACCTTC.

This chain uses TRBV7-2 with TRBJ2-5, with TRBD1 as a possible D gene (6 bases). The V gene's germline CDR1 is SGHTA and CDR2 FQGNSA. The V end was cut by 8 bases, the J end by 5 bases, with 15 bases between. CDR3 length: 13 amino acids. The CDR3 bases are TGTGCCAGCGGCCAACGGACAGCCGAGACCCAGTACTTC. Protein sequence: CASGQRTAETQYF.

This clone is a singleton in its sample. The chain combines TRBV5-4 with TRBJ2-7, with 7 bases that match TRBD1. The germline V gene encodes CDR1 SGHNT and CDR2 YYREEE (reference sequence). V was clipped by 1 base and J by 4 bases; unmatched bases: 5. The CDR3 consists of 14 residues. This CDR3 reads CASSLTGQRYEQYF. The CDR3 DNA sequence: TGTGCCAGCAGCTTGACGGGACAGCGGTACGAGCAGTACTTC.

As regards this clone: Other nucleotide sequences from this sample produce the same CDR3. CDR3 sequence (DNA): TGTGCCAGCAGTGAATCCGGGAACTATGGCTACACCTTC. Amino acid sequence: CASSESGNYGYTF. This sequence joins TRBV25-1 and TRBJ1-2; D is unclear. V gave up 1 base and J gave up 2 bases, with 5 bases separating them. Germline V gene data show CDR1 as MGHDK and CDR2 as SYGVNS. The CDR3 spans 13 residues.

This clone was seen only once. The CDR3 nucleotides read TGTGCCAGCACTGACAAAAAGTCACCCCTCCACTTT. Encoded protein: CASTDKKSPLHF. This chain uses TRBV6-6 with TRBJ1-6; D is uncertain. Germline V CDR1 and CDR2: MNHNY, SVGAGI (reference sequence). V lost 7 bases and J 10 bases, leaving 11 bases between the germline ends. The CDR3 totals 12 residues.

The chain employs TRBV18 and TRBJ2-3; weak D call: TRBD1 (5 bases). The CDR3 is 12 residues long. The germline V gene has CDR1 KGHSH and CDR2 LQKENI. Trimming stripped 3 bases from V and 6 bases from J, with 7 bases between. The CDR3 loop reads CASSPQGDTQYF. The CDR3 coding sequence is TGTGCCAGCTCACCGCAGGGTGATACGCAGTATTTT.

The V and J genes are TRBV27 and TRBJ2-7; TRBD2 aligns across 11 bases. Losses at the gene ends were 7 bases for V and 4 bases for J; bases not matched to a gene: 6. The CDR3 sequence is 14 residues long. Germline CDR1 is MNHEY and CDR2 is SMNVEV (reference sequence). The CDR3 is CASKTGTSGYEQYF. CDR3 bases: TGTGCCAGCAAAACCGGGACTAGCGGATACGAGCAGTACTTC.

The chain carries TRBV5-4 and TRBJ1-2; D might be TRBD1 (6 bases). CDR1 SGHNT and CDR2 YYREEE come from the germline V gene (reference sequence). V lost 0 bases and J lost 7, with 10 bases in between. CDR3 length: 13 residues. DNA for the CDR3: TGTGCCAGCAGCTTGGTGGGGGGGCGTGGCTACACCTTC. Amino acids: CASSLVGGRGYTF.

This chain links TRBV6-2 or TRBV6-3 with TRBJ1-1; D not resolved. Looked up from germline, CDR1 is MNHEY and CDR2 is SVGEGT. V was shortened by 2 bases and J by 3 bases, with 7 bases between the two germline ends. This CDR3 spans 13 amino acids. Here the CDR3 reads CASSYLGDTEAFF. The CDR3 DNA is TGTGCCAGCAGTTACCTCGGGGACACTGAAGCTTTCTTT.

The chain links TRBV29-1 to TRBJ1-1; tentatively, D is TRBD1 (5 bases). Trimming took 3 bases from V and 5 from J, leaving 16 bases between them. The CDR3 is 14 residues long. CDR1 is SQVTM, CDR2 ANQGSEA, per germline. The CDR3 here is CSVDSRRDSTEAFF. The CDR3 nucleotides read TGCAGCGTTGATTCCCGCAGGGATTCAACTGAAGCTTTCTTT.

The rearrangement links TRBV4-2 to TRBJ1-3; D not certain. V lost 0 bases and J lost 7, with 16 bases in between. Looked up from germline, CDR1 is LGHNA and CDR2 is YNFKEQ. This CDR3 region has 16 residues. The chain's CDR3 is CASSQDRFRVGNTIYF. CDR3 coding DNA: TGTGCCAGCAGCCAAGATCGGTTCCGGGTTGGGAACACCATATATTTT.

The genes are TRBV5-1 and TRBJ1-1, with D possibly TRBD1 on 6 matching bases. The CDR3 runs 15 residues. Germline CDR1 and CDR2: SGHRS and YFSETQ. Deletions cut 4 bases from V and 5 bases from J, with 18 bases between. CDR3 sequence (DNA): TGCGCCAGCAGCCGGGGGGCTGGAGGGAATACTGAAGCTTTCTTT. Amino acids: CASSRGAGGNTEAFF.